This T cell receptor beta chain was captured in a study of T cell changes during pregnancy in multiple sclerosis. This CDR3 has 15 residues. Germline values: CDR1 KGHSH, CDR2 LQKENI. Trimming removed 1 base from V and 6 bases from J, with 12 bases in between. Method: immunoSEQ multiplex PCR; TCRdb's copy keeps in-frame clones and lacks some. Here the sample spans about 52,000 clones, about 92% being singletons. The sequence was obtained from a female donor with multiple sclerosis, enrolled in a pregnancy study. The chain has TRBV18 and TRBJ2-2, with TRBD1 as a possible D gene (5 bases). The sample here was CD4+ T cells from peripheral blood mononuclear cells, taken before pregnancy. The CDR3 DNA sequence: TGTGCCAGCTCACCACGGCAGGGTGTGGCCGGGGAGCTGTTTTTT. It translates to CASSPRQGVAGELFF.